This TCR beta chain stems from a study of blood T cells in healthy people across ages. Study conclusions and caveats: Donor CMV status was unknown, possibly confounding expanded clonotype changes. Using unsorted PBMCs precluded a conclusive naive versus antigen-experienced comparison.

In the case of this clonotype: Its antigen is unknown.

Using a J-beta primer mix together with a sample-barcoded 5' primer, a second PCR was run for about 7 to 12 cycles. TCRdb processed the 5' RACE reads anew with MiXCR; each CDR3 protein has one entry. Counted here are about 810,000 distinct CDR3 sequences, about 36% occurring once; the ten biggest clones make up 10% to 15%. V lost 4 bases and J lost 3, with 20 bases in between. This CDR3 region has 16 residues. Germline CDR1 SGHKS, CDR2 YYEKEE (reference sequence). Collection of roughly 9.8 milliliters of peripheral blood was performed for each donor. The specimen sequenced was blood. V and J are TRBV5-5 and TRBJ2-7, with D possibly being TRBD1 or TRBD2 (5 bases each). This TCR was recovered from a man aged 18 to 29 in good health. The CDR3 DNA is TGTGCCAGCAGCCCACCATGCGCAGGGAGAAGCTACGAGCAGTACTTC. This encodes CASSPPCAGRSYEQYF. Variable domain in full (rest from reference TRBV5-5 and TRBJ2-7): DAGVTQSPTHLIKTRGQQVTLRCSPISGHKSVSWYQQVLGQGPQFIFQYYEKEERGRGNFPDRFSARQFPNYSSELNVNALLLGDSALYLCASSPPCAGRSYEQYFGPGTRLTVT.